A selection of T cell receptor beta chains follows, all from one sample in a study of T cell changes during pregnancy in multiple sclerosis. Assay used: immunoSEQ multiplex PCR; TCRdb lists only in-frame clones, some missing. Found here are tens of thousands of clones, roughly 92% of them singletons; the top ten hold 0.85%. The specimen comprised peripheral blood, sampled in the first trimester of pregnancy. The receptors derive from a female donor with multiple sclerosis, enrolled in a pregnancy study. The CDR3 runs from the conserved cysteine through the conserved F or W. Fields, in order: V gene, clone size, CDR3 length, D gene, J gene, CDR3 DNA, CDR3 protein. The D gene is left open where the match is weak. Clone size is stated in some rows and not others, as once, few, many or a class when expanded.

V: TRBV7-9
size: -
length: 14
D: TRBD1
J: TRBJ1-2
DNA: TGTGCCAGCAGCTCCCGGGACAGGGTATATGGCTACACCTTC
CDR3: CASSSRDRVYGYTF

V: TRBV6-5
size: -
length: 14
D: TRBD1
J: TRBJ1-1
DNA: TGTGCCAGCTCCGACAGGGGAGGATTGACTGAAGCTTTCTTT
CDR3: CASSDRGGLTEAFF

V: TRBV7-2
size: -
length: 17
D: TRBD2
J: TRBJ2-2
DNA: TGTGCCAGCAGCTTCTCCTCCTCACTAGCGGGGGCCGGGGAGCTGTTTTTT
CDR3: CASSFSSSLAGAGELFF

V: TRBV6-1
size: -
length: 17
D: -
J: TRBJ1-3
DNA: TGTGCCAGCAGTGGGGGATATTACGGGACTTCTGGAAACACCATATATTTT
CDR3: CASSGGYYGTSGNTIYF

V: TRBV11-1
size: once
length: 12
D: TRBD1
J: TRBJ1-2
DNA: TGTGCCAGCAACGGACAGGGTTATGGCTACACCTTC
CDR3: CASNGQGYGYTF

V: TRBV5-1
size: -
length: 15
D: -
J: TRBJ2-2
DNA: TGCGCCAGCAGCTCCGGTTTCCGGGGAGCCGGGGAGCTGTTTTTT
CDR3: CASSSGFRGAGELFF

V: TRBV6-5
size: -
length: 15
D: TRBD1
J: TRBJ2-7
DNA: TGTGCCAGCAGCTCCGGGACAGTCTCAACCTACGAGCAGTACTTC
CDR3: CASSSGTVSTYEQYF

V: TRBV19
size: -
length: 15
D: TRBD2
J: TRBJ2-3
DNA: TGTGCCAGTAGTATGACTAGCGGGGGGCCAGATACGCAGTATTTT
CDR3: CASSMTSGGPDTQYF

V: TRBV10-1
size: -
length: 11
D: -
J: TRBJ1-5
DNA: TGCGCCAGCATTACGGGTCAGCCCCAGCATTTT
CDR3: CASITGQPQHF

V: TRBV29-1
size: -
length: 17
D: TRBD2
J: TRBJ2-1
DNA: TGCAGCGTTAGGAGGGCACTAGCGGGGGTCGTATACAATGAGCAGTTCTTC
CDR3: CSVRRALAGVVYNEQFF

V: TRBV5-5
size: -
length: 14
D: -
J: TRBJ2-7
DNA: TGTGCCAGCAGCCCCGGGACTCAGCGGGCCGAGCAGTACTTC
CDR3: CASSPGTQRAEQYF

V: TRBV7-2
size: -
length: 15
D: TRBD2
J: TRBJ2-7
DNA: TGTGCCAGCAGCTTATTGGGCCGGGGGGACTACGAGCAGTACTTC
CDR3: CASSLLGRGDYEQYF